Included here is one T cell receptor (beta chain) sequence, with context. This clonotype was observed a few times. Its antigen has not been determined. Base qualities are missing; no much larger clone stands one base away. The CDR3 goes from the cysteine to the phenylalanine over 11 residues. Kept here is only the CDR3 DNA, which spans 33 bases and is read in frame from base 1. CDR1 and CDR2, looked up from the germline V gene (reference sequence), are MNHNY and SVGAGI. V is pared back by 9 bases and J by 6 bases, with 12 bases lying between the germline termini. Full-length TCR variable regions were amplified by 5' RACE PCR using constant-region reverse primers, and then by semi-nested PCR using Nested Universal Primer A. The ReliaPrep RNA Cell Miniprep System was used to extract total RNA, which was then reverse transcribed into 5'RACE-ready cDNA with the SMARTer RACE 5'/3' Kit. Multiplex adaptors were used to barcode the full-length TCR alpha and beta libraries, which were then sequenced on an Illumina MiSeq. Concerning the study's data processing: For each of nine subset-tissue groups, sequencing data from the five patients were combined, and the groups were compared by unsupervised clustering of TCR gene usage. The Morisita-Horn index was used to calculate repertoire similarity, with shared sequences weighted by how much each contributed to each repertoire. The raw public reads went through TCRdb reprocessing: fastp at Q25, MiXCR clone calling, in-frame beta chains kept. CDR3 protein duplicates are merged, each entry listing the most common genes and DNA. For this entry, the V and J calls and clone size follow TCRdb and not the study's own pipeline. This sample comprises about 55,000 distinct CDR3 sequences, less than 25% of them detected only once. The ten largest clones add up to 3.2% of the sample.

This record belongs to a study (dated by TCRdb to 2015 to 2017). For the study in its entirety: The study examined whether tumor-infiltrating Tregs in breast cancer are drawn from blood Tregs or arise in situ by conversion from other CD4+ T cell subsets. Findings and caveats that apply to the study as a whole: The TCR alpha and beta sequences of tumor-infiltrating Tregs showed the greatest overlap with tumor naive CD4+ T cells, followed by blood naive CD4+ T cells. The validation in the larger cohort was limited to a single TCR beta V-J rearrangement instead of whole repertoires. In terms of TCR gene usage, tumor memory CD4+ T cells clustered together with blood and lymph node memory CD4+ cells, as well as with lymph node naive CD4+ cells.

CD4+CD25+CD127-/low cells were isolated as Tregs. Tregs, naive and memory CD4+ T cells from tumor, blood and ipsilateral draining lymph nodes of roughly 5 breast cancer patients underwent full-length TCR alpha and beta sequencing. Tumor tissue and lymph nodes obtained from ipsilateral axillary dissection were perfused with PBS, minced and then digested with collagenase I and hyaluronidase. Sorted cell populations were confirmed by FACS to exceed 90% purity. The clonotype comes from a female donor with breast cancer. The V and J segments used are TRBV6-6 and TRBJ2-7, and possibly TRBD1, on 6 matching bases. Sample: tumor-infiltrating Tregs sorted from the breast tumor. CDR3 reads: CASSGVGEQYF. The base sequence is TGTGCCAGTTCAGGGGTAGGCGAGCAGTACTTC.